What follows are 25 T cell receptor beta chains derived from one specimen sequenced in a study of CD8 T cells in ankylosing spondylitis. MiXCR, applied by TCRdb to the 5' RACE reads, yields one record per CDR3 protein. The table records some 290,000 distinct CDR3 sequences, approximately 20% of them present only once. Material: blood, either unsorted or a sorted T cell fraction (not recorded which). The receptors come from a male donor with ankylosing spondylitis or in good health (not recorded which).

The V gene is TRBV5-6, the J gene TRBJ2-3, with D possibly matching TRBD1 (5 bases). The CDR3 covers 16 residues. The germline V gene encodes CDR1 SGHDT and CDR2 YYEEEE. The V end lost 1 base, the J end lost 4 bases, and 16 bases lay between the germline ends. Here the CDR3 reads CASSLPGHGFADTQYF. CDR3 DNA: TGTGCCAGCAGCTTGCCCGGACACGGATTCGCAGATACGCAGTATTTT.

This clonotype turned up a few times. V and J are TRBV5-1 and TRBJ1-1, with D maybe TRBD1 (5 bases). The CDR3 spans 14 residues. Germline V gives CDR1 SGHRS, CDR2 YFSETQ. V gave up 4 bases and J gave up 6 bases, with 16 bases separating them. The CDR3 sequence is CASSPGPGDAEAFF. In DNA, the CDR3 is TGCGCCAGCAGCCCAGGACCCGGGGACGCTGAAGCTTTCTTT.

This clonotype was detected a few times. J is TRBJ1-1 and V is TRBV2; 8 positions match TRBD1. Looked up from germline, CDR1 is SNHLY and CDR2 is FYNNEI. V lost 8 bases and J lost 5; bases outside the gene matches: 10. The CDR3 length is 14 residues. The CDR3 DNA sequence: TGTGCCAGCGGGGCCCAGGGGGCTGGAACTGAAGCTTTCTTT. Translating it yields CASGAQGAGTEAFF.

The chain combines TRBV24-1 with TRBJ2-3; tentative D call: TRBD1 (6 bases). Trimming took 3 bases from V and 2 from J, leaving 11 bases between them. Germline V lookup: CDR1 KGHDR, CDR2 SFDVKD. The CDR3 is made up of 15 amino acids. The CDR3 protein is CATSDPYRATDTQYF. The CDR3 DNA reads as TGTGCCACCAGTGATCCATACAGGGCCACAGATACGCAGTATTTT.

The V call is TRBV7-9, the J call TRBJ1-1, with D hard to call. With 0 bases removed from V and 5 bases from J, the gap between germline ends came to 10 bases. Germline CDR1 is SEHNR and CDR2 is FQNEAQ (reference sequence). The CDR3 extends over 14 amino acids. Here the CDR3 reads CASSLAPGETEAFF. DNA of the CDR3: TGTGCCAGCAGCTTAGCCCCGGGAGAAACTGAAGCTTTCTTT.

Worth noting for this clonotype: This clone may be a read error of a much larger clone one base away. V gene TRBV5-1 combines with J gene TRBJ2-5; no reliable D call. This CDR3 spans 14 amino acids. CDR1 and CDR2 from the germline V gene are SGHRS and YFSETQ. V dropped 0 bases and J dropped 0 bases, with 6 bases sitting between them. This CDR3 reads CASSLEANQETQYF. The CDR3 DNA reads TGCGCCAGCAGCTTGGAGGCAAACCAAGAGACCCAGTACTTC.

This chain uses TRBV28 with TRBJ2-3, with TRBD2 matching 10 bases. Germline V gene data show CDR1 as MDHEN and CDR2 as SYDVKM. The CDR3 length is 16 residues. Trimming took 3 bases from V and 0 from J; bases not matched to a gene: 3. CDR3 DNA: TGTGCCAGCAGTTTTACTAGCGGGGCTAGCACAGATACGCAGTATTTT. It is translated as CASSFTSGASTDTQYF.

This clonotype was counted a few times. The chain has TRBV12-3 or TRBV12-4 and TRBJ2-5; 7 nucleotides line up with TRBD2. The CDR3 consists of 16 residues. The V gene end was trimmed by 2 bases and the J gene end by 1 base; junction bases not matched to a gene: 7. The CDR3 sequence: CASSLRVAGLQETQYF. CDR3 bases: TGTGCCAGCAGTTTAAGGGTAGCGGGCCTCCAAGAGACCCAGTACTTC.

This clonotype came up many times. The V and J genes are TRBV28 and TRBJ2-2; 9 bases match TRBD1. CDR3 length: 16 amino acids. The J segment lost 2 bases and the V segment lost 5 bases, leaving 6 bases of the junction unmatched. Per the germline V gene, CDR1 is MDHEN and CDR2 is SYDVKM. The CDR3 DNA is TGTGCCAGCAGTGGGGGACAGGGATTAAACACCGGGGAGCTGTTTTTT. Its translation: CASSGGQGLNTGELFF.

This clonotype was seen more than once but under ten times. J is TRBJ2-5 and V is TRBV15, with TRBD2 as a possible D gene (5 bases). Germline-derived CDR1 and CDR2 are LNHNV and YYDKDF (reference sequence). The CDR3 length is 14 residues. Trimming took 2 bases from V and 6 from J, leaving 13 bases between them. CDR3 in amino acids: CATSRMGASQTQYF. In nucleotides, the CDR3 is TGTGCCACCAGCAGAATGGGAGCCAGCCAGACCCAGTACTTC.

The chain has TRBV4-2 and TRBJ1-5; D is unclear. The germline V gene has CDR1 LGHNA and CDR2 YNFKEQ. V was clipped by 0 bases and J by 3 bases, with 9 bases between them. This CDR3 spans 15 amino acids. The CDR3 reads CASSQEWQANQPQHF. In DNA form, the CDR3 reads TGTGCCAGCAGCCAAGAGTGGCAGGCCAATCAGCCCCAGCATTTT.

The genes are TRBV9 and TRBJ1-2; weak D call: TRBD1 (5 bases). The CDR3 has 16 amino acids. V dropped 0 bases and J dropped 4 bases, with 16 bases sitting between them. The germline V gene encodes CDR1 SGDLS and CDR2 YYNGEE. Here the CDR3 DNA reads TGTGCCAGCAGCGTAGAGGCAAGGGGTCGGGGCTATGGCTACACCTTC. The encoded protein is CASSVEARGRGYGYTF.

This clonotype was seen more than once but under ten times. This chain joins TRBV25-1 and TRBJ2-3, with D perhaps matching TRBD2 (6 bases). V gave up 4 bases and J gave up 2 bases, with 19 bases separating them. This CDR3 is 17 amino acids long. Germline V gene sequence: CDR1 MGHDK, CDR2 SYGVNS. The CDR3 loop reads CASSGARDWINTDTQYF. The CDR3 region has the DNA TGTGCCAGCAGTGGCGCTAGGGACTGGATAAACACAGATACGCAGTATTTT.

This clonotype was seen a handful of times. The chain couples TRBV6-1 to TRBJ2-3; D might be TRBD1 or TRBD2, each matching 5 bases. The CDR3 spans 13 residues. Germline loops: CDR1 MNHNS, CDR2 SASEGT. V dropped 6 bases and J dropped 7 bases, with 14 bases sitting between them. The CDR3 spells CASRPGTSHTQYF. The DNA for the CDR3 is TGTGCCAGCAGGCCCGGGACGAGCCATACGCAGTATTTT.

The gene calls are TRBV27 and TRBJ1-5, with 8 bases identical to TRBD1. Germline CDR1 and CDR2: MNHEY and SMNVEV (reference sequence). The V segment lost 2 bases and the J segment 2 bases; nucleotides outside the gene matches: 8. There are 17 residues in the CDR3. CDR3 coding DNA: TGTGCCAGCAGTTTAAGGGTGGCAGGGGGCGGCAATCAGCCCCAGCATTTT. This codes for CASSLRVAGGGNQPQHF.

This clonotype was seen a handful of times. The V gene is TRBV15, the J gene TRBJ2-3; the D is unclear. The length of the CDR3 is 18 residues. The germline gives CDR1 LNHNV, CDR2 YYDKDF (reference sequence). V gave up 8 bases and J gave up 2 bases, with 26 bases separating them. The CDR3 DNA sequence: TGTGCCACCGAGAACCTCCGCAGCCAGTTTGGATCCACAGATACGCAGTATTTT. Translated: CATENLRSQFGSTDTQYF.

The genes are TRBV24-1 and TRBJ2-3, with 11 bases lining up with TRBD2. Germline CDR1 reads KGHDR; CDR2 reads SFDVKD. The CDR3 is 17 residues long. V shed 3 bases and J 6 bases; nucleotides not matched to a gene: 10. CDR3 nucleotides: TGTGCCACCAGTGATGCCGGGAGACTAGCGGGAATGGATACGCAGTATTTT. It yields the protein CATSDAGRLAGMDTQYF.

This clonotype appeared a few times. This chain connects TRBV5-1 to TRBJ2-2, with D hard to call. V was shortened by 6 bases and J by 0 bases, with 9 bases between the two germline ends. Germline CDR1 reads SGHRS; CDR2 reads YFSETQ. The CDR3 is 14 amino acids. The CDR3, as DNA: TGCGCCAGCAAGGACCTTTCGAACACCGGGGAGCTGTTTTTT. This gives the protein CASKDLSNTGELFF.

In its sample, this clonotype was seen a few times. V is TRBV6-5 and J is TRBJ2-2; 7 nucleotides agree with TRBD1. The CDR3 has 17 residues. Germline values: CDR1 MNHEY, CDR2 SVGAGI. The V gene end was trimmed by 0 bases and the J gene end by 4 bases; junction bases not matched to a gene: 8. This chain's CDR3 is CASSYSGGQVSTGELFF. As DNA, the CDR3 is TGTGCCAGCAGTTACTCCGGCGGACAGGTCTCCACCGGGGAGCTGTTTTTT.

This clonotype has only a few counts. The genes are TRBV11-2 and TRBJ1-1; no clear D. V lost 7 bases and J lost 1, with 10 bases in between. CDR1 and CDR2 (germline): SGHAT, FQNNGV. The CDR3 is 13 amino acids. As DNA, the CDR3 is TGTGCCAGCACCCCGGCGGGGAACACTGAAGCTTTCTTT. This sequence encodes CASTPAGNTEAFF. Combining the CDR3 with reference TRBV11-2 and TRBJ1-1 gives the whole variable domain EAGVAQSPRYKIIEKRQSVAFWCNPISGHATLYWYQQILGQGPKLLIQFQNNGVVDDSQLPKDRFSAERLKGVDSTLKIQPAKLEDSAVYLCASTPAGNTEAFFGQGTRLTVV.

The chain uses TRBV7-9 and TRBJ2-1, with 11 nucleotides matching TRBD2. Per the germline V gene, CDR1 is SEHNR and CDR2 is FQNEAQ (reference sequence). J was trimmed by 5 bases and V by 6 bases; bases with no gene match: 9. CDR3 length equals 16 residues. The chain's CDR3 is CASRNPGTSGDNEQFF. DNA for the CDR3: TGTGCCAGCAGGAACCCCGGGACTAGCGGTGACAATGAGCAGTTCTTC.

To note about this clonotype: One junction end disagrees with the germline gene, perhaps due to a read error. The chain couples TRBV19 to TRBJ1-5; TRBD1 might be the D (5 bases). This CDR3 contains 14 residues. CDR1 is LNHDA and CDR2 is SQIVND in the germline V gene (reference sequence). DNA of the CDR3: TGTGCCAGTAGGGCAGGGATTAGCAATCAGCCTCAGCATTTT. This codes for CASRAGISNQPQHF.

The gene calls are TRBV7-8 and TRBJ2-7, with 14 bases that match TRBD2. Germline CDR1 reads SGHVS; CDR2 reads FQNEAQ. The CDR3 runs to 17 residues. Trimming cost V 2 bases and J 0 bases; bases outside gene matches: 3. Written as DNA, the CDR3 is TGTGCCAGCAGCTTACGACTAGCGGGAGGGAGCTCCTACGAGCAGTACGTC. Translating it yields CASSLRLAGGSSYEQYV.

This clonotype was counted between two and nine times. This chain connects TRBV20-1 to TRBJ1-1; D is possibly TRBD1 (6 bases). The CDR3 totals 13 residues. Germline V gene sequence: CDR1 DFQATT, CDR2 SNEGSKA (reference sequence). Trimming left V 2 bases short and J 2 bases short, with 9 bases between. Written as DNA, the CDR3 is TGCAGTGCTAGATCAGGGGTTAACACTGAAGCTTTCTTT. Its translation is CSARSGVNTEAFF.

This clonotype showed up just once. The CDR3 coding sequence is TGTGCCAGCAGGGATACCTTCCCTTCCTACGAGCAGTACGTC. The encoded protein is CASRDTFPSYEQYV. V and J are TRBV2 and TRBJ2-7; D is ambiguous. The length of the CDR3 is 14 residues. The V end was cut by 6 bases, the J end by 1 base, with 13 bases between. Germline CDR1 SNHLY, CDR2 FYNNEI.